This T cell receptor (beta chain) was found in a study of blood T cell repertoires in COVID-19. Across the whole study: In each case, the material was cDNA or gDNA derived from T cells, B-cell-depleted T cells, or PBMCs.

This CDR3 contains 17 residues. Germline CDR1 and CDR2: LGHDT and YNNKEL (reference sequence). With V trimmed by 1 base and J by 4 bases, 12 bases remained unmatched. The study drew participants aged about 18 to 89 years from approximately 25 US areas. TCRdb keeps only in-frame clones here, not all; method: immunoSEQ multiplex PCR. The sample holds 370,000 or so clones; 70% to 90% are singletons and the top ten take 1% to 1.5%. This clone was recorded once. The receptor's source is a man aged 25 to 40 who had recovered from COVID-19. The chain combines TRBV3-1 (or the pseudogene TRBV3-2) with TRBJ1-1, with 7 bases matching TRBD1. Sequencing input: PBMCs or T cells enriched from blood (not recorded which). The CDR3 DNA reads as TGTGCCAGCAGCCAAGCCCCCGACAGGGCGTGGAGCACTGAAGCTTTCTTT. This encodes CASSQAPDRAWSTEAFF.